The present T cell receptor beta chain was sequenced within a study of cytomegalovirus exposure and HLA in healthy donors (TCRdb year 2017). At the level of the whole study: An earlier analysis of several hundred of the donors reported 276 Gb of sequence data and approximately 110 million unique TCR beta sequences from 190 million or so T cells. Roughly 310 gigabases of sequencing data and 78 million or so unique TCR sequences were included in an early release covering around 650 HLA-typed donors. Of the approximately 370 genotyped donors, 75% to 85% were placed in the genetic ancestry cluster associated with self-reported Caucasian donors. The study aimed to test whether cataloging public T cell receptors could reveal signatures of past pathogen exposure. Using immunosequencing, the study profiled T cell repertoires from some 670 subjects and related those repertoires to cytomegalovirus serostatus. Along with the roughly 700-subject first cohort, a separate validation cohort of more than 90 different subjects was used. To predict cytomegalovirus infection status, the study combined high-throughput TCR immunosequencing, statistical association of individual TCRs with disease status, and machine learning. A later analysis re-analyzed previously published TCR beta repertoires from about 600 donors and added high-resolution HLA genotyping to study TCR occurrence patterns. Rather than drawing on any new phenotypic data, the later analysis identified candidate immune exposures from TCR beta sequences and the way those sequences occurred across donors. To decide whether each TCR beta V gene segment behaved as functional or pseudogenic, an earlier analysis of approximately 620 of the donors relied on high-throughput TCR beta sequencing. Donor age, sex, ethnicity and CMV serostatus were collected together with the repertoire data. In a later genetic analysis, genome-wide SNP genotypes for about three fifths of the 666 donors were used, and that subset was treated as a discovery cohort. Every repertoire in the discovery cohort had been generated on one and the same sequencing platform. HLA typing covered class I and class II loci at four-digit resolution. The number of donors typed differed by locus, with roughly 620-640 for A, B, C, DRB1 and DQB1, about 500 for DQA1, 600 to 610 for DPA1, and some 450 for DPB1. Four or five DR-DQ haplotypes were handled as single units for association and clustering because linkage in the cohort was strong. On average, around 200,000 unique TCR beta nucleotide sequences were sequenced per donor among several hundred genotyped donors of the cohort, with roughly 18% of those sequences being non-productive. Here is what the overall study found, with its caveats: The authors suggested that the approach could potentially be extended to other disease states and immunological phenotypes. In vitro tests confirmed that three of the cytomegalovirus-associated TCR beta chains recognize cytomegalovirus antigens. Most TCR sequences were observed very rarely across donors, whereas some public TCRs were present in many individuals. Several of the top co-occurrence clusters appeared to be linked to parvovirus B19, influenza, CMV and Epstein-Barr virus, according to a later analysis. Linkage disequilibrium might explain the correlated functional status among segregating V segments, but an unknown experimental factor could not be excluded. Because the 87-base-pair reads could not distinguish some IMGT-functional V segments, including TRBV6-2 and TRBV6-3, those segments were excluded. A further reported finding was that TCR beta sequences accurately predicted the HLA-A and HLA-B alleles for most subjects in the first cohort. The sequencing pipeline was judged likely to have produced a cluster of highly shared sequence variants as a technical artifact. Broadly in line with IMGT annotations, most TCR beta V segments showed up in productive rearrangements about 87% or about 30% of the time in an earlier analysis of 450 to 600 of the donors. An association between a missense DCLRE1C variant and V-gene and J-gene trimming of TCR beta chains was found in a later genetic analysis and replicated in an independent cohort. Assigning TCR associations to individual alleles was difficult when HLA alleles, especially DR and DQ, strongly co-occurred. In a later analysis, HLA-associated TCR beta chains showed more clonal expansion and lower generation probabilities than non-associated chains that were equally common. Sequencing depth was assumed to be roughly uniform across donors in the presence/absence analyses, though that assumption may not hold. In a later analysis, some 18,000 TCR beta sequences were associated with specific HLA alleles at a false discovery rate of 0.05. In a later genetic analysis, fewer N-insertions in productive TCRs were reported among donors in an Asian-associated ancestry cluster than the roughly 640-donor mean. Because HLA typing was unavailable for some donors at each locus, only the typed subset was used in association tests. The study listed 150 to 200 TCR beta chains as associated with cytomegalovirus. In both the original and validation cohorts, the classifier was reported to diagnose cytomegalovirus status with high specificity and sensitivity. In this cohort, only TCR beta chains were sequenced, and detectable features were limited by the absence of alpha or paired-chain data. According to a later analysis, most CMV-associated TCR beta chains appeared to be HLA-restricted, and the HLA associations seemed to be driven largely by CMV exposure. Immune exposure information for the cohort was limited to CMV serostatus. About 15 rarely observed V segments, including chromosome 9 orphons, were excluded from the earlier analysis of about 610 of the donors because counts were too low. A later analysis found that TCR association rates varied across HLA loci, with DRB1 alleles showing the most associated TCRs and HLA-C alleles the fewest.

The library was obtained by the immunoSEQ multiplex PCR assay. For the multiplex PCR, a mixture combining 60 forward primers for TCR Vbeta segments and 13 reverse primers for TCR Jbeta segments was used. The CDR3 region of rearranged TCR beta genes was amplified from genomic DNA by a multiplex PCR assay. The Illumina HiSeq System was used to sequence the amplified TCR beta libraries as 87-base-pair reads. In the original analysis: In a later analysis, 77 million or so unique TCR beta chains were counted across the 650 to 700 repertoires, and approximately 11 million of these chains were shared by at least two donors. To remove PCR and sequencing errors, raw reads were error-corrected and collapsed into unique sequences using a nearest-neighbor algorithm that merged closely related sequences. To assign V, D and J gene segments, CDR3 sequences were aligned to IMGT reference sequences. Each retained sequence needed at least a six-nucleotide match to both a V gene segment and a J gene segment. Rearrangements were called productive when the CDR3 lacked stop codons and stayed in frame with V and J; all others were non-productive. Following IMGT convention, CDR3 was defined as the stretch from the second conserved V-encoded cysteine up to the conserved J-encoded phenylalanine. The earlier analysis of a few hundred of the donors excluded sequences that lacked an unambiguous match to a single V gene segment. An earlier analysis of roughly 590 of the donors called V segments functional above 56.7% productive rearrangements and segregating when the between-donor standard deviation exceeded 5%. A statistical classification framework was built for diagnosing cytomegalovirus status from the catalog of TCR beta chain sequences. V and J gene assignment, in a later analysis, came from comparing TCR nucleotide sequences with IMGT/GENE-DB human TR gene sequences. In a later analysis, CDR3 sequences and most-parsimonious VDJ recombination scenarios were assigned using the TCRdist pipeline. In a later analysis, each TCR beta chain was defined by its CDR3 amino acid sequence together with its V-gene family, and reads lacking a unique V-gene family were excluded. To address suspected cross-contamination and a sequencing artifact, a later analysis removed roughly 640 highly shared, low-generation-probability nucleotide sequences. A later analysis calculated a clonal expansion index for each public chain from normalized within-repertoire ranks of inferred template counts. In a later analysis, generation probabilities were computed using a VDJ recombination model fitted to out-of-frame rearrangements, and the results were checked against IGoR. Hypergeometric tests were used in a later analysis to score TCR-TCR, TCR-HLA and TCR-CMV co-occurrence, with a repertoire-size bias correction applied to the TCR pairs. False discovery rates were estimated in a later analysis by permuting HLA or CMV assignments 20 times. In a later analysis, co-occurring TCRs were grouped using DBSCAN, and TCRdist sequence similarity was added for clustering within HLA-allele-positive subsets. Repertoires with fewer than 30,000 or more than 120,000 public chains, plus five repertoires with anomalous nucleotide sharing, were excluded from co-occurrence clustering. As stored in TCRdb, this immuneACCESS dataset retains in-frame rearrangements with V and J assigned. A fraction of the clones does not appear; measured against another copy, unresolved V genes explain less than half of the discrepancy, and the remainder lacks a known reason. The DNA was the basis for D and trimming; V, J and clone size are from that table. The sample contains around 120,000 clones, 75% to 85% of them found a single time. Jointly, the top ten make up under 3.5% of the sample.

Details on this clone: Its antigen remains unidentified. It has no much larger one-base neighbor in the sample; base qualities were not kept.

The cohort consisted of 650 to 700 healthy bone marrow donors. At the time of sampling, every cohort member was nominally healthy, though immune exposures that went unrecorded were likely present. The donor tested CMV seronegative, placing the donor among the 350 or so seronegative members of the cohort. Each donor provided a peripheral blood sample, and peripheral blood mononuclear cells were used for TCR beta sequencing. Genomic DNA was extracted from the blood cell samples with the Qiagen DNeasy Blood Extraction Kit. From the germline V gene (reference sequence), CDR1 is LNHDA and CDR2 is SQIVND. Ends trimmed: V by 4 bases, J by 4 bases; bases unmatched to a gene: 12. The CDR3 holds 16 amino acids from the cysteine to the phenylalanine. This entry keeps only the CDR3 DNA: 48 bases, framed from base 1.

The chain is made from TRBV19 and TRBJ1-1; a stretch of 7 junction bases matches TRBD1. The sequence was obtained from a man aged 45-65 years in good health and CMV-seronegative. The sample was PBMCs. Here the CDR3 is given as CASSRLGTVDGTEAFF. The sequenced DNA is TGTGCCAGTAGTAGACTAGGGACAGTTGATGGCACTGAAGCTTTCTTT.